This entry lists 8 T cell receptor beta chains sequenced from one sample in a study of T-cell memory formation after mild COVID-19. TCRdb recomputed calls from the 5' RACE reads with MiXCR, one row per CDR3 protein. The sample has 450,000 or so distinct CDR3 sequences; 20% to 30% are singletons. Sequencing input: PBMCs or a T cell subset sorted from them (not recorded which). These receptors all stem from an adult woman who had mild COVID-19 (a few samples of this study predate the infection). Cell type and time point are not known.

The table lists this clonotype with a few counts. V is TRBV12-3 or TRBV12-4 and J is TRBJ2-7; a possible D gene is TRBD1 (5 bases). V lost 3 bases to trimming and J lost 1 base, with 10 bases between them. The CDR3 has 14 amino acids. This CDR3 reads CASSFQQGSYEQYF. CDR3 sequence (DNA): TGTGCCAGCAGTTTTCAGCAGGGATCCTACGAGCAGTACTTC.

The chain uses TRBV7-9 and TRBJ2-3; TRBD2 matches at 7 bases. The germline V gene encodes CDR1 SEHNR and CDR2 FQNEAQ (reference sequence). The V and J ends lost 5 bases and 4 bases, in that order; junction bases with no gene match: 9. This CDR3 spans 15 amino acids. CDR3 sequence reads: CASSPPAGVADTQYF. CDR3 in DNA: TGTGCCAGCAGCCCACCTGCGGGAGTTGCAGATACGCAGTATTTT.

CDR3 DNA sequence: TGCAGTGCTAGAGAACAGGGGGGGCTCAGCGAGCAGTACTTC. It codes for CSAREQGGLSEQYF. The chain combines TRBV20-1 with TRBJ2-7; TRBD1 is a possible D gene (8 bases). Trimming removed 0 bases at V and 6 bases at J, with 15 bases between. The germline gives CDR1 DFQATT, CDR2 SNEGSKA (reference sequence). The CDR3 has 14 amino acids.

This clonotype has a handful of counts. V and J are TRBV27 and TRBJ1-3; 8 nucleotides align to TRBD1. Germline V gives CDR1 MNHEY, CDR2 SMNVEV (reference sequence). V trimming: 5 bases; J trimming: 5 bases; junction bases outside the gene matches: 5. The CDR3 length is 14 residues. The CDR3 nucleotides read TGTGCCAGCAGTGATACAGGGGGAAGAAACACCATATATTTT. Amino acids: CASSDTGGRNTIYF.

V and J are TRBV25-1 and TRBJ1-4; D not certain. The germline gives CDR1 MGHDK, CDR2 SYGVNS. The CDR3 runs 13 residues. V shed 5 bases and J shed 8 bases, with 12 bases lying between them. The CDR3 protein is CASSNSPGEKLFF. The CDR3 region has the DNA TGTGCCAGCAGTAACTCTCCGGGAGAAAAACTGTTTTTT.

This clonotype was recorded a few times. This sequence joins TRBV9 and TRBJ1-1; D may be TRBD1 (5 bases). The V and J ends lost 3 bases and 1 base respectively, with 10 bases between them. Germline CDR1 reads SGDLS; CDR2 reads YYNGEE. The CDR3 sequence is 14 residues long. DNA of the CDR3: TGTGCCAGCAGCGCTTTACAGGAGAACACTGAAGCTTTCTTT. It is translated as CASSALQENTEAFF.

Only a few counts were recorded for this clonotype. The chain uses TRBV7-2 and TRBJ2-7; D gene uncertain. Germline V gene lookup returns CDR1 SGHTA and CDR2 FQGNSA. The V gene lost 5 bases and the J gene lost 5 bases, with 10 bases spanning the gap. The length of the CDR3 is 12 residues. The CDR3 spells CASSPPKHEQYF. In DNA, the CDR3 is TGTGCCAGCAGCCCGCCCAAGCACGAGCAGTACTTC.

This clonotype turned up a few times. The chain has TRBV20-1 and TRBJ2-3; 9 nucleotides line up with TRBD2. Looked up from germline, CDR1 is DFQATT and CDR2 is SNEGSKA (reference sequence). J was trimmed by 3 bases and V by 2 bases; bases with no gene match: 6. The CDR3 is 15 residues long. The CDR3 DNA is TGCAGTGCTAGACCTAGCGGGGCCCCTACAGATACGCAGTATTTT. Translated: CSARPSGAPTDTQYF.